Here is one T cell receptor (beta chain) with its context. The antigen remains undetermined. This sample is drawn from a study of chemoradiotherapy in HPV16-positive cancers. Study-level information: A couple of HPV16-positive patients' cells yielded candidate HPV-specific clones and common motifs. Study outcomes and limitations: For HPV16-positive patients, expanding HPV-responsive T cells associated with longer recurrence-free survival. Non-HPV-specific T cells did not expand in tumors during treatment, whereas candidate HPV-specific clones and E7-related motifs did.

Samples were taken several times over chemoradiotherapy. Method: immunoSEQ multiplex PCR; TCRdb's copy keeps in-frame clones and lacks some. Here the sample spans 8,000 to 10,000 clones, 85% being singletons. Trimming shortened V by 7 bases and J by 7 bases, and 11 bases separated the two germline ends. The CDR3 spans 12 residues. Germline V lookup: CDR1 LNHDA, CDR2 SQIVND (reference sequence). This TCR came from a human donor with HPV-associated anogenital cancer. J is TRBJ1-5 and V is TRBV19, with D possibly being TRBD1 (5 bases). Material: tumor tissue, obtained from a patient who underwent chemoradiotherapy. CDR3 residues: CASMGGEQPQHF. In DNA, the CDR3 is TGTGCCAGTATGGGGGGGGAGCAGCCCCAGCATTTT.